This T cell receptor (beta chain) came from a study of T-cell memory formation after mild COVID-19. The study's findings and limits: Clones that contracted clustered mainly in CM and EM if CD4+ and in EMRA if CD8+. Clones contracting across day 15 to 85 had a balanced CD4/CD8 profile; later expanding clones leaned CD4+. Pre-infection memory held some responding clones, suggesting pre-existing cross-reactive T cells responded.

V was clipped by 6 bases and J by 3 bases; unmatched bases: 5. Germline-derived CDR1 and CDR2 are MNHEY and SVGAGI. The CDR3 consists of 14 residues. This clonotype was seen a few times. The antigen is unknown. Constant-segment primers served in 5'RACE that generated TCR alpha and TCR beta cDNA libraries bearing sample barcodes and UMIs. Each CDR3 protein is one row after TCRdb ran MiXCR on the 5' RACE reads. The table has some 450,000 distinct CDR3 sequences, 15% to 20% seen once. The sequenced sample consisted of PBMCs or a T cell subset sorted from them (not recorded which). The receptor was isolated from an adult woman who had mild COVID-19 (a few samples of this study predate the infection). Cell type and time point are not known. The V and J genes are TRBV6-5 and TRBJ1-3, with 7 positions matching TRBD1. The CDR3 region is CASRGTVGGNTIYF. Written as DNA, the CDR3 is TGTGCCAGCAGGGGGACAGTAGGTGGAAACACCATATATTTT.